This T cell receptor beta chain is from a study of cytomegalovirus exposure and HLA in healthy donors. Concerning this clone: The antigen is undetermined.

Findings and caveats of the study: According to a later analysis, most TCR beta chains associated with CMV appeared HLA-restricted.

The CDR3 loop spans 16 amino acids. Germline V CDR1 and CDR2: MNHEY, SMNVEV (reference sequence). Trimming stripped 6 bases from V and 6 bases from J, with 23 bases between. 60 Vbeta and 13 Jbeta primers were used in PCR. Assay used: immunoSEQ multiplex PCR; TCRdb lists only in-frame clones, some missing. The ten top clones account for more than 3%, within a sample of 90,000 to 150,000 clones. The rearrangement links TRBV27 to TRBJ1-2; maybe TRBD1 (6 bases). The clonotype originates from a man aged 18 to 29 in good health and CMV-seronegative. The source material was PBMCs. The CDR3 DNA reads as TGTGCCAGCAGCACTTGGCTTGGGCCAGGGGAGAATGGCTACACCTTC. Its protein is CASSTWLGPGENGYTF.